This TCR beta chain was found in a study of memory CD8 T cells in hepatitis C reinfection. Study at large: HCV reinfection: RNA-positive following two negative tests at least 60 days apart.

Libraries were prepared by immunoSEQ multiplex PCR; TCRdb keeps only in-frame clonotypes and omits some of them. The table shows 45,000 to 50,000 clones, with roughly nine tenths occurring only once. The ends were cut back, 5 bases at V and 9 bases at J, with 26 bases in the middle. This CDR3 has 17 amino acids. Germline CDR1 reads SGHAT; CDR2 reads FQNNGV. As for time point: late/post reinfection, 12 to 24 weeks after detection. TCR sequencing was done directly ex vivo on sorted cells, without expansion in vitro. Two donors provided sorted CD3+ CD8+ CD45RO- naive CD8 T cells at all three reinfection time points.

This chain links TRBV11-2 with TRBJ2-1; D may be TRBD2 (6 bases). Input material: naive CD8+ T cells sorted from blood. The clonotype comes from a man younger than 35 with hepatitis C virus infection. DNA for the CDR3: TGTGCCAGCAGCCAGAGACTCCGGGGGACGCAATCATTTGAGCAGTTCTTC. This sequence encodes CASSQRLRGTQSFEQFF.